These 28 T cell receptor beta chains were all obtained from the same sample, sequenced in a study of shared clonotypes between healthy human individuals. Using immunoSEQ multiplex PCR, the repertoire was profiled, and TCRdb retains in-frame clones only, with some absent. This table has some 630,000 clones, around 72% appearing once. Sequenced sample: memory CD4+ T cells sorted from blood. Subset specified: CD45RA-negative fraction. The receptors here all came from a woman aged 25 to 45 in good health.

The chain employs TRBV4-1 and TRBJ2-1, with D unclear. Germline CDR1 MGHRA, CDR2 YSYEKL. V lost 3 bases, J lost 8 bases, and 14 bases lay in between. The CDR3 runs 14 residues. CDR3 in DNA: TGCGCCAGCAGCCAGTATTCGAATGGGCATGAGCAGTTCTTC. Translated: CASSQYSNGHEQFF.

For the CDR3, the DNA is TGTGCCAGCAGCCAGAGAAGACAGGGGATCGGAAACACCATATATTTT. Encoded protein: CASSQRRQGIGNTIYF. The chain uses TRBV7-8 and TRBJ1-3; 8 positions agree with TRBD1. Losses at the gene ends were 5 bases for V and 4 bases for J; bases not matched to a gene: 10. Germline CDR1 is SGHVS and CDR2 is FQNEAQ. The CDR3 totals 16 residues.

This clone was found a few times. The chain carries TRBV5-1 and TRBJ2-3; 11 nucleotides agree with TRBD1. The germline CDR1 and CDR2 sequences are SGHRS and YFSETQ. CDR3 length equals 17 residues. The ends lost 4 bases at V and 4 bases at J; junction bases unmatched: 11. CDR3 sequence: CASSLGQGVLESDTQYF. The CDR3 region has the DNA TGCGCCAGCAGCCTGGGACAGGGGGTACTAGAATCAGATACGCAGTATTTT.

The chain is built from TRBV29-1 and TRBJ1-5; 10 bases are a match to TRBD1. Unmatched junction bases numbered 13, after V lost 5 bases and J lost 6 bases. Germline assignment: CDR1 SQVTM and CDR2 ANQGSEA. The CDR3 is 16 residues long. CDR3 DNA sequence: TGCAGCGTTACCGAGTCCCGGACAGGGGGTCGTCAGCCCCAGCATTTT. Translated: CSVTESRTGGRQPQHF.

This clone has only a few counts. The rearrangement links TRBV27 to TRBJ2-5; 12 bases agree with TRBD2. From germline, CDR1 is MNHEY and CDR2 SMNVEV (reference sequence). The trim removed 8 bases at V and 4 bases at J, leaving 11 bases unmatched. The CDR3 is made up of 16 amino acids. The CDR3 region has the DNA TGTGCCAGCGCCCAGGGGGTGGGACTAGCGGGAGAGACCCAGTACTTC. It encodes CASAQGVGLAGETQYF.

This sequence joins TRBV5-4 and TRBJ1-1; D perhaps matches TRBD1 (6 bases). Trimming stripped 6 bases from V and 0 bases from J, with 12 bases between. The germline CDR1 and CDR2 sequences are SGHNT and YYREEE (reference sequence). This CDR3 is 14 amino acids long. CDR3 DNA sequence: TGTGCCAGCAACCCCGGACAGCTGAACACTGAAGCTTTCTTT. Translation: CASNPGQLNTEAFF.

J is TRBJ2-1 and V is TRBV13, with D perhaps TRBD2 (5 bases). The CDR3 loop spans 15 amino acids. Germline CDR1 PRHDT, CDR2 FYEKMQ (reference sequence). Trimming stripped 5 bases from V and 4 bases from J, with 15 bases between. The CDR3 sequence: CASSHSRGSYNEQFF. DNA for the CDR3: TGTGCCAGCAGCCACTCCCGGGGATCTTACAATGAGCAGTTCTTC.

In its sample, this clone was seen many times. The same CDR3 arises from other DNA sequences in this sample as well. The rearrangement joins TRBV6-5 to TRBJ2-1, with D possibly matching TRBD2 (5 bases). V was cut by 0 bases and J by 2 bases, with 8 bases left in between. Germline values: CDR1 MNHEY, CDR2 SVGAGI. CDR3 length: 15 amino acids. The CDR3 reads CASSYSPEAYNEQFF. In DNA form, the CDR3 reads TGTGCCAGCAGTTACTCGCCGGAGGCCTACAATGAGCAGTTCTTC.

The rearrangement links TRBV2 to TRBJ2-2, with 7 bases aligning to TRBD1. Unmatched junction bases numbered 7, after V lost 6 bases and J lost 6 bases. This CDR3 has 14 amino acids. Germline V gene sequence: CDR1 SNHLY, CDR2 FYNNEI. The CDR3 region has the DNA TGTGCCAGCAGAACAGGGGACGTCGCCGGGGAGCTGTTTTTT. Translating it yields CASRTGDVAGELFF.

The genes are TRBV11-2 and TRBJ2-2; D call uncertain. The CDR3 totals 16 residues. Germline CDR1 and CDR2: SGHAT and FQNNGV. V dropped 6 bases and J dropped 4 bases, with 18 bases sitting between them. Here the CDR3 reads CASSTGRALPTGELFF. Written as DNA, the CDR3 is TGTGCCAGCAGTACTGGACGGGCTCTACCCACCGGGGAGCTGTTTTTT.

This CDR3 is CASSKDRGGYEQYF. The CDR3 bases are TGCGCCAGCAGCAAGGACAGGGGCGGCTACGAGCAGTACTTC. The gene calls are TRBV5-1 and TRBJ2-7; 9 positions agree with TRBD1. The junction had 5 bases not matched to a gene; V was cut back by 4 bases and J by 3 bases. The CDR3 runs to 14 residues. Germline-derived CDR1 and CDR2 are SGHRS and YFSETQ.

As concerns this clone: Within the sample, other DNA sequences also encode this same CDR3. The gene calls are TRBV18 and TRBJ2-3; 8 positions agree with TRBD1. The CDR3 extends over 15 amino acids. Trimming cost V 1 base and J 6 bases; bases outside gene matches: 6. Germline lookup yields CDR1 KGHSH and CDR2 LQKENI. CDR3 sequence: CASSPLGQGTDTQYF. The CDR3 coding sequence is TGTGCCAGCTCACCACTTGGACAGGGAACGGATACGCAGTATTTT.

This clone has a handful of counts. This chain joins TRBV7-2 and TRBJ2-7; TRBD2 aligns across 12 bases. V lost 5 bases, J lost 6 bases, and 11 bases stayed unmatched. Germline V gene data show CDR1 as SGHTA and CDR2 as FQGNSA. The CDR3 spans 16 residues. DNA for the CDR3: TGTGCCAGCAGCCCCCAGCCCCTAGCGGGAGGGATCGAGCAGTACTTC. Translating gives CASSPQPLAGGIEQYF.

This clone was recorded a few times. The chain links TRBV7-2 to TRBJ2-7, with D perhaps TRBD2 (7 bases). The germline V and J ends were trimmed by 5 bases and 4 bases, with 18 bases remaining between them. The CDR3 is 15 residues long. Germline V gene sequence: CDR1 SGHTA, CDR2 FQGNSA. As DNA, the CDR3 is TGTGCCAGCAGCCACCCGGGGGGCGGGGTTTACGAGCAGTACTTC. This encodes CASSHPGGGVYEQYF. The whole variable domain, remainder taken from reference TRBV7-2 and TRBJ2-7, is GAGVSQSPSNKVTEKGKDVELRCDPISGHTALYWYRQSLGQGLEFLIYFQGNSAPDKSGLPSDRFSAERTGGSVSTLTIQRTQQEDSAVYLCASSHPGGGVYEQYFGPGTRLTVT.

This clone was counted only a few times. The chain employs TRBV11-2 and TRBJ1-2; the match to TRBD1 covers 9 bases. The CDR3 runs to 14 residues. Germline V lookup: CDR1 SGHAT, CDR2 FQNNGV. The trim removed 0 bases at V and 7 bases at J, leaving 3 bases unmatched. The CDR3 here is CASSLDWTGVGYTF. CDR3 bases: TGTGCCAGCAGCTTAGATTGGACAGGGGTTGGCTACACCTTC.

This clone was observed once. This chain uses TRBV29-1 with TRBJ2-6; D unclear. Trimming left V 6 bases short and J 0 bases short, with 9 bases between. The CDR3 is 14 residues long. Looked up from germline, CDR1 is SQVTM and CDR2 is ANQGSEA. CDR3 sequence: CSVATNSGANVLTF. The CDR3 DNA sequence: TGCAGCGTCGCCACGAACTCTGGGGCCAACGTCCTGACTTTC.

This clone was seen repeatedly, ten times or more. The chain employs TRBV5-4 and TRBJ1-1; a weak D match, TRBD1 (5 bases). The CDR3 sequence is 17 residues long. V lost 9 bases, J lost 0 bases, and 24 bases lay in between. Germline lookup yields CDR1 SGHNT and CDR2 YYREEE (reference sequence). The CDR3 spells CATTHGARVGVNTEAFF. Here the CDR3 DNA reads TGTGCCACCACTCACGGGGCGAGGGTAGGGGTGAACACTGAAGCTTTCTTT.

V gene TRBV7-6 combines with J gene TRBJ2-2; weak D call: TRBD2 (5 bases). V gave up 1 base and J gave up 7 bases, with 13 bases separating them. This CDR3 has 15 amino acids. Germline V lookup: CDR1 SGHVS, CDR2 FNYEAQ. The CDR3 here is CASSLGTIEGGELFF. CDR3 DNA: TGTGCCAGCAGCTTAGGGACGATCGAGGGCGGGGAGCTGTTTTTT.

This clone appeared once. This chain joins TRBV6-5 and TRBJ2-1; no clear D. Per germline, CDR1 MNHEY and CDR2 SVGAGI. The CDR3 is 14 residues long. The V end lost 4 bases, the J end lost 0 bases, and 7 bases lay between the germline ends. The CDR3 bases are TGTGCCAGCAGTTTGTCGGCCTCCTACAATGAGCAGTTCTTC. It codes for CASSLSASYNEQFF.

This chain uses TRBV30 with TRBJ2-7; 11 nucleotides align to TRBD2. The CDR3 covers 14 residues. The junction had 6 bases not matched to a gene; V was cut back by 4 bases and J by 4 bases. Germline V gene lookup returns CDR1 GTSNPN and CDR2 SVGIG (reference sequence). The CDR3 region has the DNA TGTGCCTGGAATAGCGGGAGGGCCGGGTACGAGCAGTACTTC. The encoded protein is CAWNSGRAGYEQYF.

V usage is TRBV19 and J usage is TRBJ1-2; D not certain. Germline loops: CDR1 LNHDA, CDR2 SQIVND (reference sequence). The CDR3 is made up of 14 amino acids. The V gene lost 1 base and the J gene lost 13 bases, with 19 bases spanning the gap. CDR3 sequence: CASSIASSGPSGTF. For the CDR3, the DNA is TGTGCCAGTAGTATAGCCTCATCCGGGCCCTCCGGCACCTTC.

The CDR3 DNA reads as TGTGCCAGCACCCGTGGACTAGCGGACCTTTTTTCCTACAATGAGCAGTTCTTC. Encoded protein: CASTRGLADLFSYNEQFF. V gene TRBV4-2 combines with J gene TRBJ2-1; 10 positions agree with TRBD2. Germline V lookup: CDR1 LGHNA, CDR2 YNFKEQ. Losses at the gene ends were 7 bases for V and 1 base for J; bases not matched to a gene: 13. This CDR3 region has 18 residues.

This sequence joins TRBV28 and TRBJ1-1, with a tentative D call TRBD1 (6 bases). V lost 3 bases to trimming and J lost 0 bases, with 11 bases between them. CDR3 length equals 15 residues. Germline CDR1 and CDR2: MDHEN and SYDVKM. For the CDR3, the DNA is TGTGCCAGCAGTTTTGCCGGGACATTGAACACTGAAGCTTTCTTT. Its protein is CASSFAGTLNTEAFF.

The genes are TRBV2 and TRBJ2-1, with TRBD2 identical over 9 bases. CDR1 and CDR2 from the germline V gene are SNHLY and FYNNEI. CDR3 length: 15 residues. Germline trimming cut 7 bases from V and 3 bases from J; bases unmatched to any gene: 7. The CDR3 coding sequence is TGTGCCAGCACTTCCAGACTAGCGGACTACAATGAGCAGTTCTTC. This encodes CASTSRLADYNEQFF.

This rearrangement joins TRBV27 to TRBJ2-7; D is possibly TRBD2 (7 bases). CDR1 and CDR2 from the germline V gene are MNHEY and SMNVEV (reference sequence). The CDR3 contains 15 residues. The V and J ends lost 4 bases and 7 bases respectively, with 20 bases between them. Here the CDR3 reads CASSSLPGGLREQYF. CDR3 sequence (DNA): TGTGCCAGCAGTTCCCTCCCCGGGGGGCTGCGGGAGCAGTACTTC.

This clone was detected only a few times. This sequence joins TRBV7-8 and TRBJ2-7, with 8 bases lining up with TRBD1. Germline CDR1 reads SGHVS; CDR2 reads FQNEAQ. Unmatched junction bases numbered 7, after V lost 1 base and J lost 5 bases. The CDR3 covers 15 residues. CDR3 sequence reads: CASSLVGQGYDEQYF. The CDR3, as DNA: TGTGCCAGCAGCTTAGTTGGACAGGGCTACGACGAGCAGTACTTC.

The table lists this clone with a few counts. The chain couples TRBV6-5 to TRBJ1-1; D is perhaps TRBD1 (6 bases). The V end lost 7 bases, the J end lost 11 bases, and 23 bases lay between the germline ends. This CDR3 region has 14 residues. The germline V gene encodes CDR1 MNHEY and CDR2 SVGAGI. CDR3 sequence reads: CASTTDTGMWSAFF. The CDR3 coding sequence is TGTGCCAGCACCACAGATACAGGGATGTGGTCGGCTTTCTTT.

V gene TRBV29-1 combines with J gene TRBJ2-3; D is unresolved. V gave up 6 bases and J gave up 1 base, with 8 bases separating them. The CDR3 has 12 residues. The V gene's germline CDR1 is SQVTM and CDR2 ANQGSEA. For the CDR3, the DNA is TGCAGCGTCCGCGTGGGCACAGATACGCAGTATTTT. Translated, it gives CSVRVGTDTQYF.